This T cell receptor (beta chain) originates from a study of cytomegalovirus exposure and HLA in healthy donors. Study-level findings and limits: V- and J-gene trimming in TCR beta was tied to a missense DCLRE1C variant by an analysis performed later.

This clone was seen only once. The target antigen is unknown. Among the donors, all were healthy bone marrow donors. The PCR was carried out with 60 Vbeta primers and 13 Jbeta primers. Sequenced by immunoSEQ multiplex PCR; TCRdb stores in-frame clones only, minus some. This table holds some 120,000 clones, about 72% found once. The V and J ends lost 0 bases and 8 bases, in that order; junction bases with no gene match: 8. Germline CDR1 is MNHEY and CDR2 is SMNVEV (reference sequence). The CDR3 totals 15 residues. This TCR was sampled from a man aged 30-40 years in good health and CMV-seropositive. The sample comprised PBMCs. The gene calls are TRBV27 and TRBJ1-2, with 8 bases fitting TRBD1. DNA for the CDR3: TGTGCCAGCAGTTTATCGTGGACAGGGAATGGCGGCTACACCTTC. It is translated as CASSLSWTGNGGYTF.